This entry describes one T cell receptor beta chain. There are many counts of this clonotype. It lacks a known antigen. No base-level quality is on record; no much larger clone is a single base apart. The germline V gene gives CDR1 as SQVTM and CDR2 as ANQGSEA. Reading from cysteine to phenylalanine, the CDR3 counts 13 amino acids. This entry keeps only the CDR3 DNA: 39 bases, framed from base 1. V is cut by 5 bases and J by 4 bases, and the space between the germline ends is 14 bases. This specimen belongs to a study of patients and donors after allogeneic stem cell transplantation (dated by TCRdb to 2020 to 2021). Preparation of the library involved RT-PCR. TCRdb shows the sequencer as NextSeq 550. Starting from the raw public reads, TCRdb applied fastp trimming at Q25, assembled clones with MiXCR and retained in-frame beta chains. Every distinct CDR3 protein forms one entry, paired with its most common genes and DNA. For this sample there are about 960,000 distinct CDR3 sequences; roughly 18% appear just once. Under 6.5% of the sample lies in the top ten.

The V gene is TRBV29-1 and the J gene is TRBJ1-2; there is no confident call for the D gene. This TCR came from a human donor who was either an allogeneic HSCT recipient or a stem cell or donor lymphocyte infusion donor (not recorded which). It is not recorded whose cells these are; they may come from a transplant donor. The sample was blood, either unsorted or a sorted T cell fraction (not recorded which). The bases are TGCAGCGTTATGTCAAAGGCTCGCTATGGCTACACCTTC. Its product reads: CSVMSKARYGYTF. This CDR3, with the reference TRBV29-1 and TRBJ1-2 proteins standing in past its ends, gives the full variable domain SAVISQKPSRDICQRGTSLTIQCQVDSQVTMMFWYRQQPGQSLTLIATANQGSEATYESGFVIDKFPISRPNLTFSTLTVSNMSPEDSSIYLCSVMSKARYGYTFGSGTRLTVV.